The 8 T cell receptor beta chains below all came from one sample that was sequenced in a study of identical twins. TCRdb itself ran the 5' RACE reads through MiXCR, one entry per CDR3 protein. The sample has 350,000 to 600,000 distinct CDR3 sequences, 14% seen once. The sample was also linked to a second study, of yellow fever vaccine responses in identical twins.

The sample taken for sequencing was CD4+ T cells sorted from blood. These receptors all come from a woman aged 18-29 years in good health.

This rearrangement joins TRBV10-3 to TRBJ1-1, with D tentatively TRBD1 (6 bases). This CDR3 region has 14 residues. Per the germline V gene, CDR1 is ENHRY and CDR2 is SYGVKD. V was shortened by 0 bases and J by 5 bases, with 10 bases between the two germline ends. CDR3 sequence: CAISESLRGTEAFF. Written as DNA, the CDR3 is TGTGCCATCAGTGAGTCACTAAGGGGGACTGAAGCTTTCTTT.

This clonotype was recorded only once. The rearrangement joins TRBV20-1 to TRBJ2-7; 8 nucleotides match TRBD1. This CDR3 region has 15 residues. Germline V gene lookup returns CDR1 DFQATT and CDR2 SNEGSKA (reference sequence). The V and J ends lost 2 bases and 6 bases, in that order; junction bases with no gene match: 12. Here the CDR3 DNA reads TGCAGTGCTAGACCTGGGGGACAGGACCAACGCGAGCAGTACTTC. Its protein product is CSARPGGQDQREQYF.

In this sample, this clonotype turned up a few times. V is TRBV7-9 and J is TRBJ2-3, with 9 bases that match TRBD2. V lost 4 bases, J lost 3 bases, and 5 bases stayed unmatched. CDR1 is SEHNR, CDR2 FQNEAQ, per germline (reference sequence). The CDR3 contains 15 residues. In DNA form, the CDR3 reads TGTGCCAGCAGCTCAGTAGCGGGGGCGACAGATACGCAGTATTTT. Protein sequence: CASSSVAGATDTQYF.

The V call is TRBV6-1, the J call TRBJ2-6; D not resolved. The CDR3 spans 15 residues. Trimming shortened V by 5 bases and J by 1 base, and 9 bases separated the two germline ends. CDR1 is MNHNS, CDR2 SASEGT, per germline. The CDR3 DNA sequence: TGTGCCAGCAGTCCCGACATTTCTGGGGCCAACGTCCTGACTTTC. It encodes CASSPDISGANVLTF.

In DNA form, the CDR3 reads TGTGCCAGCAGCTTCTCGGTTAACAATGAGCAGTTCTTC. Protein: CASSFSVNNEQFF. J is TRBJ2-1 and V is TRBV7-3; D call uncertain. Germline CDR1 SGHTA, CDR2 FQGTGA. Trimming pared 3 bases from V and 5 bases from J, leaving 8 bases between. CDR3 length: 13 amino acids. The full variable domain, its missing parts supplied by reference TRBV7-3 and TRBJ2-1, is GAGVSQTPSNKVTEKGKYVELRCDPISGHTALYWYRQSLGQGPEFLIYFQGTGAADDSGLPNDRFFAVRPEGSVSTLKIQRTERGDSAVYLCASSFSVNNEQFFGPGTRLTVL.

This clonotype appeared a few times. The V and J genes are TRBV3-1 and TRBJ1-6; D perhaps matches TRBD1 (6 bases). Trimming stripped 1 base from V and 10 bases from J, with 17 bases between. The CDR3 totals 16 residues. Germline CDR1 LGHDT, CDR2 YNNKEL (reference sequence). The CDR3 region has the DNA TGTGCCAGCAGCCAAGTGTGGGGGGCGAGCGGCTCACCCCTCCACTTT. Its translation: CASSQVWGASGSPLHF.

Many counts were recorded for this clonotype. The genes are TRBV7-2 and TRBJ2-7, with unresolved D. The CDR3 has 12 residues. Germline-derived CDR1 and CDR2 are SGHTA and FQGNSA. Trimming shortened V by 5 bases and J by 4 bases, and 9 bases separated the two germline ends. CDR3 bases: TGTGCCAGCAGCGTCAGTCTGTACGAGCAGTACTTC. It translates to CASSVSLYEQYF.

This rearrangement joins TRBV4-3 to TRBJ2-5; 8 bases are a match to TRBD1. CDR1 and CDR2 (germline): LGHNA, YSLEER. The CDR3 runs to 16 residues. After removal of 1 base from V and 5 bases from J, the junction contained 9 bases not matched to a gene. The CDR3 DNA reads TGCGCCAGCAGCCAAGCCAGGACAGGGCGGTGGGAGACCCAGTACTTC. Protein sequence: CASSQARTGRWETQYF.